The 5 T cell receptor beta chains given below trace back to one sample, sequenced in a study of T cell repertoires in cytomegalovirus infection. MiXCR was run by TCRdb on the reads, yielding one entry per CDR3 protein. The table has hundreds of thousands of distinct CDR3 sequences, 30% to 40% seen once. Which antigens these TCRs recognize remains unknown. The specimen comprised cultured PBMCs, sampled from culture after CMV antigen stimulation. These receptors all stem from a human donor in good health (CMV status not recorded). Some clones in this sample may be carry-over from other donors' samples.

In this sample, this clonotype turned up a few times. The chain recombines TRBV27 with TRBJ2-5; unclear D gene. The CDR3 contains 14 residues. The V end was cut by 5 bases, the J end by 1 base, with 11 bases between. Germline CDR1 reads MNHEY; CDR2 reads SMNVEV (reference sequence). Here the CDR3 reads CASSPRRIQETQYF. Here the CDR3 DNA reads TGTGCCAGCAGTCCTCGACGGATCCAAGAGACCCAGTACTTC.

This clonotype came up many times. The CDR3 bases are TGTGCCAGCAGCCCCCAGGACAGCTACTATGGCTACACCTTC. This codes for CASSPQDSYYGYTF. The V call is TRBV7-2, the J call TRBJ1-2, with D maybe TRBD1 (6 bases). The CDR3 spans 14 residues. The germline V gene encodes CDR1 SGHTA and CDR2 FQGNSA. The V end lost 5 bases, the J end lost 3 bases, and 13 bases lay between the germline ends.

The chain couples TRBV7-8 to TRBJ2-7, with 10 bases matching TRBD1. CDR1 and CDR2 from the germline V gene are SGHVS and FQNEAQ. The junction had 10 bases not matched to a gene; V was cut back by 5 bases and J by 6 bases. The CDR3 extends over 15 amino acids. The CDR3 DNA reads TGTGCCAGCAGCAACTACGGACAGGGGGGGGGCGAGCAGTACGTC. The encoded protein is CASSNYGQGGGEQYV.

This clonotype was detected a few times. J is TRBJ1-5 and V is TRBV19; 10 bases match TRBD1. The CDR3 has 16 amino acids. Germline values: CDR1 LNHDA, CDR2 SQIVND (reference sequence). V lost 5 bases, J lost 6 bases, and 10 bases stayed unmatched. The CDR3 sequence: CASSAMDRGLGQPQHF. DNA of the CDR3: TGTGCCAGTAGTGCCATGGACAGGGGGTTGGGTCAGCCCCAGCATTTT.

The chain recombines TRBV6-2 or TRBV6-3 with TRBJ2-2; no clear D. Germline V gene lookup returns CDR1 MNHEY and CDR2 SVGEGT. This CDR3 is built from 20 residues. The V end lost 5 bases, the J end lost 0 bases, and 25 bases lay between the germline ends. The CDR3 reads CASSPRRWISLQTNTGELFF. The CDR3 DNA reads TGTGCCAGCAGTCCCCGAAGATGGATATCCCTACAAACGAACACCGGGGAGCTGTTTTTT.